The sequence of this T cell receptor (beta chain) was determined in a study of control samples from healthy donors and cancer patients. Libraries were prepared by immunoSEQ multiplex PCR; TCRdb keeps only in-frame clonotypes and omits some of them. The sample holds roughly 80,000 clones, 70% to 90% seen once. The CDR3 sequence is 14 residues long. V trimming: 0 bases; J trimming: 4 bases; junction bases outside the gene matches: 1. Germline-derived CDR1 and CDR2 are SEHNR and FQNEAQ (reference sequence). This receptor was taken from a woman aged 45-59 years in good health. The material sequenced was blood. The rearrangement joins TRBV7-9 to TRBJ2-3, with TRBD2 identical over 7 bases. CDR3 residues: CASSLASGADTQYF. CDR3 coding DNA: TGTGCCAGCAGCTTAGCAAGCGGGGCAGATACGCAGTATTTT.